This TCR beta chain was identified in a study of identical twins. TCRdb reprocessed the 5' RACE reads via MiXCR and lists one record per CDR3 protein. The sample includes under 250,000 distinct CDR3 sequences, over 8% of them seen just once. V was shortened by 1 base and J by 4 bases, with 8 bases between the two germline ends. Germline values: CDR1 SGHDT, CDR2 YYEEEE. CDR3 length: 13 residues. Only healthy Caucasians were included as donors. This TCR was recovered from a woman under 30 in good health. The sequenced material came from memory (CD45RO+) T cells sorted from blood. The V call is TRBV5-6, the J call TRBJ1-2; no reliable D call. The CDR3 nucleotides read TGTGCCAGCAGCTTGAGGAGGGTCTATGGCTACACCTTC. Protein: CASSLRRVYGYTF. Combining the CDR3 with reference TRBV5-6 and TRBJ1-2 gives the whole variable domain DAGVTQSPTHLIKTRGQQVTLRCSPKSGHDTVSWYQQALGQGPQFIFQYYEEEERQRGNFPDRFSGHQFPNYSSELNVNALLLGDSALYLCASSLRRVYGYTFGSGTRLTVV.